This T cell receptor (beta chain) was sequenced during a study of blood T cell repertoires in COVID-19. Study overall: T cells, B-cell-depleted T cells, or PBMCs supplied cDNA or gDNA.

Measured with immunoSEQ multiplex PCR; TCRdb has only the in-frame clones, and not every one. Of just over 300,000 clones listed, 75% to 90% are singletons. Source material: peripheral blood. The TCR comes from a young man with active or convalescent COVID-19.

The CDR3 DNA follows: TGTGCCACCAGCAGAGGAAGGACTACCACAGATACGCAGTATTTT. It codes for CATSRGRTTTDTQYF. V usage is TRBV15 and J usage is TRBJ2-3; TRBD2 is a possible D gene (6 bases). This CDR3 has 15 residues. V gave up 1 base and J gave up 2 bases, with 10 bases separating them. The germline V gene encodes CDR1 LNHNV and CDR2 YYDKDF (reference sequence).